The clone carrying this T cell receptor beta chain has only one observation. As yet, its antigen is unknown. Here immunoSEQ multiplex PCR was the method, and the copy in TCRdb shows in-frame clones only, minus some. The sample has 110,000 to 150,000 clones, roughly 92% seen once; the top ten hold approximately 1.7%. The data belong to a study of T cell responses to AZD1222 COVID-19 vaccine. Study findings and constraints: Reports say nearly half of spike-specific TCRs go after unmutated variant regions. The donor group comprised mostly white British people and more females; the analysis possibly underestimated clonal diversity. Repertoire sampling was restricted to post-peak T cell response timepoints. Once two AZD1222 doses were given, Spike-specific TCR breadth and depth went up.

CDR3 length: 18 residues. The receptor's source is an adult in good health. V is TRBV21-1 and J is TRBJ1-4; the DNA was not compared with TRBD1, the D call given in the table. TRBV21-1 is reported as a pseudogene. Sequences were derived from peripheral blood, sampled on day 0 of AZD1222 vaccination. CDR3 DNA sequence: TGTGCCAGCAGCAAAAACCCGCGACAGGGGAATACTAATGAAAAACTGTTTTTT. Amino acids: CASSKNPRQGNTNEKLFF.